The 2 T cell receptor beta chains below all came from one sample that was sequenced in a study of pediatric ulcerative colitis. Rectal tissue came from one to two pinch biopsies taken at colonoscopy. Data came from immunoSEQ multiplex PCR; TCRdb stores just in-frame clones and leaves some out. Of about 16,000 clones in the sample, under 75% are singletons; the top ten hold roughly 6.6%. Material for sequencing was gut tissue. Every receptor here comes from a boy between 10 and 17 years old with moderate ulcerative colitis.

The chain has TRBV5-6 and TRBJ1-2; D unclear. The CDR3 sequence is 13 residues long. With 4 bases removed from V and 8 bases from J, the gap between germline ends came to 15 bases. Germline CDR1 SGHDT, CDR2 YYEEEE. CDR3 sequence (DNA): TGTGCCAGCAGCCACCAGCCAGTTGGAGGCTACACCTTC. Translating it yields CASSHQPVGGYTF.

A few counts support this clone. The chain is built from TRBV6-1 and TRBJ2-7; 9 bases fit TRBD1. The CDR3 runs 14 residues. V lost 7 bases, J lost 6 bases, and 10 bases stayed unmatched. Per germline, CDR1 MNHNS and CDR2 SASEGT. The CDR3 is CASKSGTGIGEQYF. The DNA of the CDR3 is TGTGCCAGCAAGTCCGGGACAGGGATCGGCGAGCAGTACTTC.